The 23 T cell receptor beta chains below were found in one sample sequenced in a study of post-analysis software for immune sequencing data. Study-level results: Five TRBV segments, TRBV5-6, TRBV5-1 and TRBV20-1 among them, were found more frequent in patients than controls.

These TCRs' antigens remain unknown. Unique molecular identifiers were present in the TCR beta cDNA libraries. TCRdb ran MiXCR on the PCR reads and lists one entry per CDR3 protein. The sample has fewer than 700,000 distinct CDR3 sequences, 44% seen once. Sequencing was performed on blood. The receptors shown here come from a girl aged 5 to 17 with multiple sclerosis.

Here the CDR3 DNA reads TGCGCCAGCAGCTTCCCACTAGCGGGAGGCCCCTACGAGCAGTACTTC. Residues: CASSFPLAGGPYEQYF. The genes are TRBV5-1 and TRBJ2-7, with 12 nucleotides matching TRBD2. There are 16 residues in the CDR3. V was pared by 2 bases and J by 2 bases, with 5 bases of the junction left unmatched. In germline, CDR1 is SGHRS, CDR2 YFSETQ.

The chain uses TRBV2 and TRBJ2-5; 13 nucleotides line up with TRBD2. Germline V gene lookup returns CDR1 SNHLY and CDR2 FYNNEI. This CDR3 contains 16 residues. Unmatched junction bases numbered 10, after V lost 7 bases and J lost 5 bases. CDR3 loop: CASKGLAGALSETQYF. The CDR3 DNA is TGTGCCAGCAAAGGACTAGCGGGGGCCCTCTCGGAGACCCAGTACTTC. The entire variable domain, with the rest obtained from reference TRBV2 and TRBJ2-5, is as follows: EPEVTQTPSHQVTQMGQEVILRCVPISNHLYFYWYRQILGQKVEFLVSFYNNEISEKSEIFDDQFSVERPDGSNFTLKIRSTKLEDSAMYFCASKGLAGALSETQYFGPGTRLLVL.

The chain carries TRBV15 and TRBJ1-1; D unclear. The CDR3 spans 13 residues. V lost 0 bases to trimming and J lost 8 bases, with 10 bases between them. Germline V gives CDR1 LNHNV, CDR2 YYDKDF (reference sequence). The CDR3 here is CATSRDRAGEAFF. In DNA form, the CDR3 reads TGTGCCACCAGCAGAGATAGGGCAGGCGAAGCTTTCTTT.

This chain joins TRBV6-5 and TRBJ2-5; D possibly corresponds to TRBD2 (5 bases). The DNA end lines up better with TRBJ2-7; the J call may be wrong. CDR1 is MNHEY and CDR2 is SVGAGI in the germline V gene. The CDR3 runs to 15 residues. The CDR3 loop is CASSYSTGGDNEQYF. CDR3 nucleotide sequence: TGTGCCAGCAGTTACTCGACCGGAGGAGATAACGAGCAGTACTTC.

Only a few counts were recorded for this clonotype. The chain couples TRBV27 to TRBJ1-4; TRBD1 might be the D (6 bases). V was clipped by 4 bases and J by 7 bases, with 16 bases between them. This CDR3 spans 15 amino acids. CDR1 and CDR2 from the germline V gene are MNHEY and SMNVEV (reference sequence). The CDR3 DNA reads TGTGCCAGCAGTTCCCTGACAGGCGGGGTTGAAAAACTGTTTTTT. Residues: CASSSLTGGVEKLFF.

The V and J genes are TRBV5-5 and TRBJ2-1; TRBD1 matches at 9 bases. Germline lookup yields CDR1 SGHKS and CDR2 YYEKEE (reference sequence). Trimming cost V 0 bases and J 8 bases; bases outside gene matches: 6. The CDR3 has 15 amino acids. The CDR3 here is CASSLVGQGNHEQFF. CDR3 nucleotides: TGTGCCAGCAGCTTGGTCGGACAGGGGAACCATGAGCAGTTCTTC.

This clonotype was detected many times. The CDR3 reads CASTPGRAYEQYF. The DNA of the CDR3 is TGTGCCAGCACCCCCGGCAGGGCGTACGAGCAGTACTTC. The chain links TRBV12-3 or TRBV12-4 to TRBJ2-7; the D gene is possibly TRBD1 (5 bases). The ends were cut back, 7 bases at V and 4 bases at J, with 14 bases in the middle. The CDR3 extends over 13 amino acids.

This chain connects TRBV5-1 to TRBJ1-2; D is unresolved. The ends were cut back, 0 bases at V and 3 bases at J, with 12 bases in the middle. Per the germline V gene, CDR1 is SGHRS and CDR2 is YFSETQ. This CDR3 is built from 15 residues. The CDR3 loop reads CASSLAGNRDYGYTF. The CDR3 DNA follows: TGCGCCAGCAGCTTGGCGGGAAACAGAGACTATGGCTACACCTTC.

This clonotype was seen only a few times. V gene TRBV10-3 combines with J gene TRBJ2-3; TRBD2 matches at 9 bases. The V and J ends lost 10 bases and 4 bases, in that order; junction bases with no gene match: 6. Germline V gives CDR1 ENHRY, CDR2 SYGVKD. This CDR3 spans 13 amino acids. This CDR3 is CASGGANPDTQYF. The CDR3 DNA is TGTGCCAGCGGGGGGGCCAATCCAGATACGCAGTATTTT.

This chain joins TRBV20-1 and TRBJ2-4; TRBD1 is a possible D gene (6 bases). The CDR3 spans 13 residues. In germline, CDR1 is DFQATT, CDR2 SNEGSKA (reference sequence). DNA of the CDR3: TGCAGCGCTCCACAGGGAACCAAAAACATTCAGTACTTC. Amino acid sequence: CSAPQGTKNIQYF.

The chain couples TRBV7-9 to TRBJ1-5; D gene ambiguous. V was cut by 5 bases and J by 10 bases, with 12 bases left in between. The CDR3 totals 12 residues. Germline loops: CDR1 SEHNR, CDR2 FQNEAQ (reference sequence). The CDR3 coding sequence is TGTGCCAGCAGCCCCGTCGCGGGACCCCAGCATTTT. Translating it yields CASSPVAGPQHF.

The table lists this clonotype with a few counts. Germline and junction disagree at one end, which may indicate a read error. The chain links TRBV6-1 to TRBJ1-2; D possibly corresponds to TRBD1 (6 bases). The CDR3 is made up of 13 amino acids. The V gene's germline CDR1 is MNHNS and CDR2 SASEGT. CDR3 in amino acids: CRSGTLANYGYTF. CDR3 nucleotides: TGCCGCAGTGGGACACTTGCTAACTATGGCTACACCTTC.

In this sample, this clonotype turned up a few times. V gene TRBV12-3 or TRBV12-4 combines with J gene TRBJ2-7; 8 bases are a match to TRBD2. Trimming cost V 7 bases and J 3 bases; bases outside gene matches: 11. This CDR3 spans 15 amino acids. CDR3 in amino acids: CASTQGSGSFYEQYF. The CDR3 coding sequence is TGTGCCAGCACCCAGGGGAGCGGGAGTTTCTACGAGCAGTACTTC.

CDR3 nucleotides: TGTGCCAGCAGTCGTCTAGCGGTTAAGTACAATGAGCAGTTCTTC. Protein: CASSRLAVKYNEQFF. The rearrangement links TRBV12-3 or TRBV12-4 to TRBJ2-1; TRBD2 matches at 7 bases. CDR3 size: 15 residues. V shed 5 bases and J 4 bases; nucleotides not matched to a gene: 8.

The chain has TRBV5-5 and TRBJ1-2; 7 bases agree with TRBD1. The CDR3 covers 14 residues. Looked up from germline, CDR1 is SGHKS and CDR2 is YYEKEE (reference sequence). Losses at the gene ends were 0 bases for V and 8 bases for J; bases not matched to a gene: 7. CDR3 nucleotides: TGTGCCAGCAGCTTGGGCACAGGGGCAGAAGGCTACACCTTC. Protein sequence: CASSLGTGAEGYTF.

The CDR3 DNA is TGCAGTGCTAGAGCTGTTTGGGACTACCAGTTCTTC. Its protein is CSARAVWDYQFF. V gene TRBV20-1 combines with J gene TRBJ2-1, with 7 bases that match TRBD2. Germline V lookup: CDR1 DFQATT, CDR2 SNEGSKA (reference sequence). The trim removed 1 base at V and 13 bases at J, leaving 7 bases unmatched. The CDR3 totals 12 residues.

The chain joins TRBV29-1 to TRBJ2-7; D might be TRBD2 (5 bases). Germline lookup yields CDR1 SQVTM and CDR2 ANQGSEA. Trimming cost V 6 bases and J 2 bases, with 14 bases left between them. The CDR3 contains 13 residues. The CDR3 loop reads CSVQGLQAYEQYF. CDR3 bases: TGCAGCGTACAAGGACTCCAAGCCTACGAGCAGTACTTC.

The chain couples TRBV14 to TRBJ2-5; TRBD2 agrees at 12 bases. The CDR3 loop spans 15 amino acids. V lost 4 bases and J lost 5; bases outside the gene matches: 5. The germline CDR1 and CDR2 sequences are SGHDN and FVKESK. CDR3: CASSPRTSGDETQYF. The CDR3, as DNA: TGTGCCAGCAGCCCCCGGACTAGCGGGGATGAGACCCAGTACTTC. The whole variable domain, filled in from reference TRBV14 and TRBJ2-5, reads EAGVTQFPSHSVIEKGQTVTLRCDPISGHDNLYWYRRVMGKEIKFLLHFVKESKQDESGMPNNRFLAERTGGTYSTLKVQPAELEDSGVYFCASSPRTSGDETQYFGPGTRLLVL.

The sample holds a few counts of this clonotype. The chain uses TRBV12-3 or TRBV12-4 and TRBJ2-1; tentative D call: TRBD2 (5 bases). V was pared by 1 base and J by 0 bases, with 13 bases between. This CDR3 spans 17 amino acids. CDR3 loop: CASSLVSRGNSYNEQFF. Written as DNA, the CDR3 is TGTGCCAGCAGTTTAGTATCAAGAGGGAACTCCTACAATGAGCAGTTCTTC.

The chain has TRBV5-1 and TRBJ2-3; possibly TRBD1 for D (5 bases). The germline gives CDR1 SGHRS, CDR2 YFSETQ. V lost 4 bases to trimming and J lost 1 base, with 10 bases between them. The CDR3 is made up of 14 amino acids. CDR3 protein: CASSTSTGTDTQYF. The CDR3 DNA follows: TGCGCCAGCAGCACCTCGACAGGCACAGATACGCAGTATTTT.

This clonotype was detected a few times. V and J are TRBV3-1 and TRBJ2-7; 7 nucleotides match TRBD1. This CDR3 contains 14 residues. Germline assignment: CDR1 LGHDT and CDR2 YNNKEL (reference sequence). With 4 bases clipped from V and 4 bases from J, the junction kept 7 bases outside the gene matches. DNA of the CDR3: TGTGCCAGCAGCCCCCCGACAGGGACATACGAGCAGTACTTC. Its translation: CASSPPTGTYEQYF.

This sequence joins TRBV29-1 and TRBJ2-7, with 12 positions matching TRBD1. This CDR3 contains 14 residues. From germline, CDR1 is SQVTM and CDR2 ANQGSEA. The CDR3 loop reads CSYRTGTGGSEQYF. The CDR3 DNA sequence: TGCAGTTATCGAACCGGGACAGGGGGCAGCGAGCAGTACTTC.

The chain carries TRBV4-2 and TRBJ2-5; TRBD2 aligns across 7 bases. J lost 5 bases, V lost 3 bases, and 12 bases had no gene match. This CDR3 comprises 16 residues. Germline values: CDR1 LGHNA, CDR2 YNFKEQ. For the CDR3, the DNA is TGTGCCAGCAGCCAGGTCCGAAGCGGGACGTTGGAGACCCAGTACTTC. It is translated as CASSQVRSGTLETQYF.